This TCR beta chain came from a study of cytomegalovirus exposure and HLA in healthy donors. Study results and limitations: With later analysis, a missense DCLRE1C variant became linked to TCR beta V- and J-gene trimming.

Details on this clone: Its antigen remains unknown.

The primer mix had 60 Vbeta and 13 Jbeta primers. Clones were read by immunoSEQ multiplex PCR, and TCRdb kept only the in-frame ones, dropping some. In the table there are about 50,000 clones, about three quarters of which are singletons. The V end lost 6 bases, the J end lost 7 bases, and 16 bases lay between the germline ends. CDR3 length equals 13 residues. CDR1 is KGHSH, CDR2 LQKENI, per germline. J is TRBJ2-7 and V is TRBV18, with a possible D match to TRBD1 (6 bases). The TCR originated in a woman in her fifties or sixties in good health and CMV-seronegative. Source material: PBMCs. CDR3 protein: CASSLPRGEEQYF. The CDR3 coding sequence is TGTGCCAGCTCGCTTCCCAGGGGTGAGGAGCAGTACTTC.